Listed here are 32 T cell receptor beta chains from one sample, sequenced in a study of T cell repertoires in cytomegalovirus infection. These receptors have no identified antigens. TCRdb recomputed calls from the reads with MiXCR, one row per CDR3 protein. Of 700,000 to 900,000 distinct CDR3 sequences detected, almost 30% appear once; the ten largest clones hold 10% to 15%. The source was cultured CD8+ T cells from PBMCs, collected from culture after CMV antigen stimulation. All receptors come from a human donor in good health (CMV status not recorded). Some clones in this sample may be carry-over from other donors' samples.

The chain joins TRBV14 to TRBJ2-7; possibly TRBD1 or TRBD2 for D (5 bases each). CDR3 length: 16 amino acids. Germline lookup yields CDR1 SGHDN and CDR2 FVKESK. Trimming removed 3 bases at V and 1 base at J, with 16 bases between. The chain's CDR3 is CASSHVGARPSYEQYF. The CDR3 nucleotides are TGTGCCAGCAGCCACGTCGGGGCCAGGCCATCCTACGAGCAGTACTTC.

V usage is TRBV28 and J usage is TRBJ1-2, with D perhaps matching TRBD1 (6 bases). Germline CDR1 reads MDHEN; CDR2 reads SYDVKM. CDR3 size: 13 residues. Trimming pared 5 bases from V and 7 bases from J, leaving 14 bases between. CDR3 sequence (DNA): TGTGCCAGCAGTGTCCTCAGGGGCGGTGGCTACACCTTC. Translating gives CASSVLRGGGYTF.

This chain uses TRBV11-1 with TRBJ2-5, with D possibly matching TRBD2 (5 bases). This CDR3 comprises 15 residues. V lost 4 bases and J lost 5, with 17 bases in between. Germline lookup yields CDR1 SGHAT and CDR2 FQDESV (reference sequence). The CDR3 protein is CASSSRAGVGETQYF. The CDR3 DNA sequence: TGTGCCAGCAGCTCCCGGGCCGGGGTAGGGGAGACCCAGTACTTC.

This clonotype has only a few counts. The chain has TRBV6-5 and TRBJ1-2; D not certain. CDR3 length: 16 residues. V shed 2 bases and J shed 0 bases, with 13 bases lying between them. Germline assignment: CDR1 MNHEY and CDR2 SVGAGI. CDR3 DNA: TGTGCCAGCAGTTACACCAGGACGGACGCTAACTATGGCTACACCTTC. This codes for CASSYTRTDANYGYTF.

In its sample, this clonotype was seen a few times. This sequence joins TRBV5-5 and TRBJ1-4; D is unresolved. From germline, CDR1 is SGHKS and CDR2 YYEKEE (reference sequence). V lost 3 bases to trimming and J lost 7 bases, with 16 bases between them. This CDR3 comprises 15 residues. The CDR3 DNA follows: TGTGCCAGCAGCTACAACCCGGCTATTCGTGAAAAACTGTTTTTT. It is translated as CASSYNPAIREKLFF.

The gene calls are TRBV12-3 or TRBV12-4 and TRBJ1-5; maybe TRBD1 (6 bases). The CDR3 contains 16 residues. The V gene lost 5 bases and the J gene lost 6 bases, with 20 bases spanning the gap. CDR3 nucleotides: TGTGCCAGCAGTACAGGGAGGTCGTTCCCGGGTCAGCCCCAGCATTTT. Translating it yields CASSTGRSFPGQPQHF.

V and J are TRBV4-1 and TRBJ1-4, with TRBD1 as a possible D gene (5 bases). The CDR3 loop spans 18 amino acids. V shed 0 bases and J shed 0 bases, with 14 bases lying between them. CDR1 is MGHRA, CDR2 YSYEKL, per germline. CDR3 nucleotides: TGCGCCAGCAGCCAAGATGCCCGGACATACGCAACTAATGAAAAACTGTTTTTT. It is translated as CASSQDARTYATNEKLFF.

CDR3 nucleotides: TGTGCTAGTGGTTTGGGTAGGGGAGCCAATGAGCAGTTCTTC. It translates to CASGLGRGANEQFF. The chain has TRBV12-5 and TRBJ2-1; D may be TRBD1 or TRBD2 (5 bases each). The CDR3 is 14 amino acids. The V end lost 1 base, the J end lost 6 bases, and 10 bases lay between the germline ends. Germline CDR1 is LGHNT and CDR2 is FRNRAP.

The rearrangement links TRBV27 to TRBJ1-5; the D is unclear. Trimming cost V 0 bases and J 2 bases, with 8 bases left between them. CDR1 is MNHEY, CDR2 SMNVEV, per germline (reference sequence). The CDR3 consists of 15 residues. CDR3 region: CASSLSVSGNQPQHF. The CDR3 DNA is TGTGCCAGCAGTTTATCGGTGAGTGGCAATCAGCCCCAGCATTTT.

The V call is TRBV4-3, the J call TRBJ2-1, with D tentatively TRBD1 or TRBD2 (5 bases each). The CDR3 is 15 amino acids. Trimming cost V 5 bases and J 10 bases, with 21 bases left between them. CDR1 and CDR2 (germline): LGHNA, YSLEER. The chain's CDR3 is CASSSLTRAGEEQFF. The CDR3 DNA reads TGCGCCAGCAGCTCACTGACCAGGGCCGGGGAGGAGCAGTTCTTC.

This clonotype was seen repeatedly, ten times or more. As DNA, the CDR3 is TGTGCCAGCAGCTTATCTAATGAAAAACTGTTTTTT. Translation gives CASSLSNEKLFF. V and J are TRBV7-9 and TRBJ1-4; D gene unclear. Per germline, CDR1 SEHNR and CDR2 FQNEAQ (reference sequence). The CDR3 totals 12 residues. The V and J ends lost 2 bases and 3 bases respectively, with 1 base between them.

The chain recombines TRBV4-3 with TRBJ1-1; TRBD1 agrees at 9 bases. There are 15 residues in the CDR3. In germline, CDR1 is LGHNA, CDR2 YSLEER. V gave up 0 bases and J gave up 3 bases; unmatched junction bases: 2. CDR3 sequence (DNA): TGCGCCAGCAGCCAAGAGTGGGACAGGGACACTGAAGCTTTCTTT. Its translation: CASSQEWDRDTEAFF.

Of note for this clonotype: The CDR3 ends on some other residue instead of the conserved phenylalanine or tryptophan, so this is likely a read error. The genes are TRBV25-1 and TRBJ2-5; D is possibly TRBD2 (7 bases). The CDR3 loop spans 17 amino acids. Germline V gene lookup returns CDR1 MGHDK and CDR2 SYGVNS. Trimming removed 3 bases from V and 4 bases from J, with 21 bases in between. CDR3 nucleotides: TGTGCCAGCAGTGAGCCCGCGGGGGCCTCTAGGCGAGAGACCCAGTACATC. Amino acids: CASSEPAGASRRETQYI.

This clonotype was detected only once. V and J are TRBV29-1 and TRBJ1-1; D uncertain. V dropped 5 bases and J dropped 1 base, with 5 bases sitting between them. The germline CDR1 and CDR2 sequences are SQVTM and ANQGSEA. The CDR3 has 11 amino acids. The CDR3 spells CSVFPNTEAFF. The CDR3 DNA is TGCAGCGTTTTTCCGAACACTGAAGCTTTCTTT.

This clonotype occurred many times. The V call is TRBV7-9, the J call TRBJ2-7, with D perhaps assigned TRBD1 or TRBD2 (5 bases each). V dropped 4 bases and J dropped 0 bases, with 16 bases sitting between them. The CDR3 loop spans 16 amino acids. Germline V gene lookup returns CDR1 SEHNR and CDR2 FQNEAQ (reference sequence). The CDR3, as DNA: TGTGCCAGCAGCTATACCGGGACCGGCAGCTCCTACGAGCAGTACTTC. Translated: CASSYTGTGSSYEQYF.

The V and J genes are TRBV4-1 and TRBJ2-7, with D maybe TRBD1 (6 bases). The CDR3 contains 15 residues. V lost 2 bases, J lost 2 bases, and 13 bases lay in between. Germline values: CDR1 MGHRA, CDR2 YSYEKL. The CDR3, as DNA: TGCGCCAGCAGCCAAAAGGCAGGGGACCCCTACGAGCAGTACTTC. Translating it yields CASSQKAGDPYEQYF.

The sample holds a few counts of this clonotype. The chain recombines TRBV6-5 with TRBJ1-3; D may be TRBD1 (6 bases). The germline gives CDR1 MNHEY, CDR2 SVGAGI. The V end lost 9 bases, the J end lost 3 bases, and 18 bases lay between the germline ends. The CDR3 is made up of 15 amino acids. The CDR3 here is CASTLGGGGGNTIYF. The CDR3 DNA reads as TGTGCCAGTACCCTAGGCGGAGGGGGTGGAAACACCATATATTTT.

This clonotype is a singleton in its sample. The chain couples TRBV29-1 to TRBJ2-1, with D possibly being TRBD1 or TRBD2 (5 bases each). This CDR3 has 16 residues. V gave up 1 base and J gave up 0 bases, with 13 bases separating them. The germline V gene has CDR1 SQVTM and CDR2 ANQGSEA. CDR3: CSVEGMSGSSYNEQFF. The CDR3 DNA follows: TGCAGCGTTGAAGGCATGTCAGGGAGCTCCTACAATGAGCAGTTCTTC.

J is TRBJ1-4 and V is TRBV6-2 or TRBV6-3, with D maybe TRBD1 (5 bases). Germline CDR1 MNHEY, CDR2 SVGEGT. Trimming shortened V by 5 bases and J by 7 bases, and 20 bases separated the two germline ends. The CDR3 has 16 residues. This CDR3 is CASSTYRSRRAEKLFF. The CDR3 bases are TGTGCCAGCAGTACCTACAGGTCACGGCGGGCTGAAAAACTGTTTTTT.

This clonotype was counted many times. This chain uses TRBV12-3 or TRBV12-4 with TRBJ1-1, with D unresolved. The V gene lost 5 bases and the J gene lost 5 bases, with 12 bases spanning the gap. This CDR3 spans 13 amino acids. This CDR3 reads CASSPQLGTEAFF. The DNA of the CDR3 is TGTGCCAGCAGTCCCCAATTGGGTACTGAAGCTTTCTTT.

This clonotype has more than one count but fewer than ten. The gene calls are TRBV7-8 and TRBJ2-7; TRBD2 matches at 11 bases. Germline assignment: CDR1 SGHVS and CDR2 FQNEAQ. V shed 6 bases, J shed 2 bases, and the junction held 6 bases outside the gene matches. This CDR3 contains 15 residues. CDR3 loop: CASSYRLAGTYEQYF. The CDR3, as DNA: TGTGCCAGCAGTTACAGACTAGCGGGGACCTACGAGCAGTACTTC. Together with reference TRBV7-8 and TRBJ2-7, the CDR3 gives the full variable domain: GAGVSQSPRYKVAKRGQDVALRCDPISGHVSLFWYQQALGQGPEFLTYFQNEAQLDKSGLPSDRFFAERPEGSVSTLKIQRTQQEDSAVYLCASSYRLAGTYEQYFGPGTRLTVT.

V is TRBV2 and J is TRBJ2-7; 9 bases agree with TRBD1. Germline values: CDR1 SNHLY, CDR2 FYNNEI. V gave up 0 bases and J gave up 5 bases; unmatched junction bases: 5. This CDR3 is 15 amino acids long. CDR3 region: CASSEAGTGKDEQYV. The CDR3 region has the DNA TGTGCCAGCAGTGAAGCGGGGACAGGGAAGGACGAGCAGTACGTC.

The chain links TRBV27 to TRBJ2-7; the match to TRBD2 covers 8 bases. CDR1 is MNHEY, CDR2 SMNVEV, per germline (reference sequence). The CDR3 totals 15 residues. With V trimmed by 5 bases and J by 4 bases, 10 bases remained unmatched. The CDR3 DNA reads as TGTGCCAGCAGTCCAGGGCGGGGGGCCGGTTACGAGCAGTACGTC. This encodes CASSPGRGAGYEQYV.

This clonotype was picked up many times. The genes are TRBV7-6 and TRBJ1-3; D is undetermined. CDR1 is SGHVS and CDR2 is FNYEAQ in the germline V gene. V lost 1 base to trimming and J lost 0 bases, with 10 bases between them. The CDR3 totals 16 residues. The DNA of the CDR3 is TGTGCCAGCAGCTTAGAGGCGATGGTCTCTGGAAACACCATATATTTT. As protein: CASSLEAMVSGNTIYF. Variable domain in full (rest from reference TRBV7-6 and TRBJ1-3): GAGVSQSPRYKVTKRGQDVALRCDPISGHVSLYWYRQALGQGPEFLTYFNYEAQQDKSGLPNDRFSAERPEGSISTLTIQRTEQRDSAMYRCASSLEAMVSGNTIYFGEGSWLTVV.

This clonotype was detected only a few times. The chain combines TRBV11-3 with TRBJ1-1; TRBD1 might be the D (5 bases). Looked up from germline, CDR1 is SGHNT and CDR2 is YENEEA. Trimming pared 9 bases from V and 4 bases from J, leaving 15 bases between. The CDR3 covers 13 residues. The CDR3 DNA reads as TGTGCCAGTTCAAACCACGGGGGCACTGAAGCTTTCTTT. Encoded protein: CASSNHGGTEAFF.

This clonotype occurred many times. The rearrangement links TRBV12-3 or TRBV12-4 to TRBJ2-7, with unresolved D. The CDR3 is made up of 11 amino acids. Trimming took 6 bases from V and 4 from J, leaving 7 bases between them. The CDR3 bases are TGTGCCAGCAGAGACGGGTACGAGCAGTACTTC. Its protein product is CASRDGYEQYF.

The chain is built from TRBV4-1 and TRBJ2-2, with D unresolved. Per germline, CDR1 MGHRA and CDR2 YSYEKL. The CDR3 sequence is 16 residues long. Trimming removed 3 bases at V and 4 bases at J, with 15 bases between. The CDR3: CASSQGLLGATGELFF. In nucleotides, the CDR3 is TGCGCCAGCAGCCAGGGTCTTTTGGGCGCCACCGGGGAGCTGTTTTTT.

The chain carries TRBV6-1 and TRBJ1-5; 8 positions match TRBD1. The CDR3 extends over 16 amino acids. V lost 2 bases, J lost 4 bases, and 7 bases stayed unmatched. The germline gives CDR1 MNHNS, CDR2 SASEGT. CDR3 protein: CASSEYRGDMNQPQHF. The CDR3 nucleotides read TGTGCCAGCAGTGAATACAGGGGGGATATGAATCAGCCCCAGCATTTT.

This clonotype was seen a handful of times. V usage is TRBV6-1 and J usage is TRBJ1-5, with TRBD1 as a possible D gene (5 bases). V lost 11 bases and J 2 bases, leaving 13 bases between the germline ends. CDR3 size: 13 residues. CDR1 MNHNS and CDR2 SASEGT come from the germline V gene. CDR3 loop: CALARGGNQPQHF. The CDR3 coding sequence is TGTGCCCTAGCAAGGGGCGGCAATCAGCCCCAGCATTTT.

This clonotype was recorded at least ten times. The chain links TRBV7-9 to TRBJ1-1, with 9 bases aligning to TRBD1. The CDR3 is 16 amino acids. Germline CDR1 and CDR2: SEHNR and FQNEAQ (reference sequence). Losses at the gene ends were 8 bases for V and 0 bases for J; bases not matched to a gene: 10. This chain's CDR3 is CASRGRDRAVNTEAFF. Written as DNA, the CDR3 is TGTGCCAGCCGAGGTCGGGACAGGGCGGTGAACACTGAAGCTTTCTTT.

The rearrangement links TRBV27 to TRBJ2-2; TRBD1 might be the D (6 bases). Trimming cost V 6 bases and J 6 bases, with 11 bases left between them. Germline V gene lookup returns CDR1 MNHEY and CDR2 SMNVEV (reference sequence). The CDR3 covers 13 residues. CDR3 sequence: CASRRQGPGELFF. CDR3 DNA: TGTGCCAGCAGACGTCAGGGGCCCGGGGAGCTGTTTTTT.

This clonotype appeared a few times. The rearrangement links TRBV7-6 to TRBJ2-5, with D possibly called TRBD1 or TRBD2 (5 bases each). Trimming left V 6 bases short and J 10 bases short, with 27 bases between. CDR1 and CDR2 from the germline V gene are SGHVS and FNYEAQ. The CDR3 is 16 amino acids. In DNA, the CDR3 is TGTGCCAGCAGTACACCGGGACGGAACGTTTTTGAGGACCAGTACTTC. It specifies CASSTPGRNVFEDQYF. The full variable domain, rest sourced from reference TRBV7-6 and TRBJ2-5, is GAGVSQSPRYKVTKRGQDVALRCDPISGHVSLYWYRQALGQGPEFLTYFNYEAQQDKSGLPNDRFSAERPEGSISTLTIQRTEQRDSAMYRCASSTPGRNVFEDQYFGPGTRLLVL.